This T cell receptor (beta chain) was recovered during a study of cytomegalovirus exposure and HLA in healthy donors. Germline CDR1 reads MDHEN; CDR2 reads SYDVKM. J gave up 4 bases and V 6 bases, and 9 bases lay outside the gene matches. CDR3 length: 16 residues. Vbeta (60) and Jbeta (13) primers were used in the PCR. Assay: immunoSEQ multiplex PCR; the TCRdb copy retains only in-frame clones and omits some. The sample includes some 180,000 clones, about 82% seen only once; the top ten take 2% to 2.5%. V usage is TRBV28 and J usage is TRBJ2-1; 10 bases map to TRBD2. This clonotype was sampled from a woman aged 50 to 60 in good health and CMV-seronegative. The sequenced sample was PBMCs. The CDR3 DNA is TGTGCCAGCAGCATAAGCGCACTAGCGGGATACAATGAGCAGTTCTTC. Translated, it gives CASSISALAGYNEQFF. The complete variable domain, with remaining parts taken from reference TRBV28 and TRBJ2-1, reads DVKVTQSSRYLVKRTGEKVFLECVQDMDHENMFWYRQDPGLGLRLIYFSYDVKMKEKGDIPEGYSVSREKKERFSLILESASTNQTSMYLCASSISALAGYNEQFFGPGTRLTVL.